Listed here is a single T cell receptor beta chain. The target antigen is unknown. The data derive from a study of T cell responses to AZD1222 COVID-19 vaccine. Study conclusions and caveats: Donor demographics were predominantly white British with a female majority; clonal diversity may be underestimated. Spike as a whole was targeted by vaccine-associated CD4 TCRs, dominant at 160-218 and 743-854.

This table comes from immunoSEQ multiplex PCR, and its TCRdb copy is limited to in-frame clones, with some not included. The sample consists of 98,000 or so clones, more than 70% of them appearing once. The germline V gene encodes CDR1 SGDLS and CDR2 YYNGEE. Trimming took off 4 bases at V and 6 bases at J, with 16 bases between the two ends. The CDR3 covers 15 residues. This specimen consisted of peripheral blood, obtained 28 days after the second AZD1222 dose. This receptor was obtained from an adult who received the AZD1222 COVID-19 vaccine. The V call is TRBV9, the J call TRBJ2-2, with D possibly called TRBD1 or TRBD2 (5 bases each). CDR3 residues: CASSPRGEYPGELFF. The CDR3 DNA sequence: TGTGCCAGCAGCCCCCGAGGGGAGTATCCCGGGGAGCTGTTTTTT.